The present T cell receptor beta chain was sequenced within a study of identifying expanded T cells in peripheral blood. Broader study findings: Differentially abundant clones: 1 to 1.5 between replicates, 16.4 at two to three weeks, less than 25 at four.

The CDR3 runs 13 residues. The germline V gene encodes CDR1 ENHRY and CDR2 SYGVKD. The junction had 6 bases not matched to a gene; V was cut back by 8 bases and J by 3 bases. Sequencing was performed with immunoSEQ multiplex PCR; in TCRdb, only in-frame clones are kept and a portion is missing. Of roughly 130,000 clones detected, around nine tenths appear once; the ten largest clones hold around 8.4%. Healthy donors had no documented immune events, such as infections, while sampled. To note about this clone: Antigen: not known.

V and J are TRBV10-3 and TRBJ1-1; 7 positions agree with TRBD1. The sequenced sample was blood. The sequence came from a person between 18 and 69 years old in good health. The CDR3 protein is CAIGGTADTEAFF. The CDR3 bases are TGTGCCATCGGTGGGACAGCGGACACTGAAGCTTTCTTT.